This TCR beta chain was captured by sequencing in a study of blood T cell repertoires in COVID-19. Study as a whole: In each case, the material was cDNA or gDNA derived from T cells, B-cell-depleted T cells, or PBMCs.

Clones were read by immunoSEQ multiplex PCR, and TCRdb kept only the in-frame ones, dropping some. The profile shows under 300,000 clones, approximately 85% of them singletons. V dropped 4 bases and J dropped 2 bases, with 9 bases sitting between them. From germline, CDR1 is MNHEY and CDR2 SMNVEV (reference sequence). The CDR3 is 13 amino acids. The sequence was collected from a woman aged 25 to 39 with acute or convalescent COVID-19. The chain carries TRBV27 and TRBJ2-7; a possible D gene is TRBD2 (5 bases). Sequencing was carried out using peripheral blood. CDR3 residues: CASSSGIAYEQYF. The CDR3 DNA sequence: TGTGCCAGCAGTTCCGGGATAGCCTACGAGCAGTACTTC.